This T cell receptor (beta chain) was sequenced for a study of CD8+CD57+ T cells in acquired aplastic anemia. About the study: Mean yield of DNA from sorted CD4+ and CD8+ cells was 3 to 3.5 ug.

A total of 15 residues make up the CDR3, ends included. Germline loops: CDR1 LNHNV, CDR2 YYDKDF (reference sequence). Study-level results: Patients and controls had in common twenty-nine CD8+ CDR3 sequences.

A remark on this clonotype: Its matching antigen is unknown. The CDR3 ends on some other residue instead of the conserved phenylalanine or tryptophan, so this is likely a read error. The DNA is omitted, as the CDR3 cannot be located on it reliably, and the CDR3 follows TCRdb's listing.

The template for TCR beta VDJ and CDR3 sequence profiling was genomic DNA. Each CDR3 protein gets one entry after TCRdb re-called the reads with MiXCR. The table shows roughly 61,000 distinct CDR3 sequences, with under 55% occurring only once. Sequencing used sorted CD4+, CD8+, or CD8+CD57+ T cells (not recorded which) from PBMCs. This receptor was obtained from a human donor in good health, serving as a control. The V call is TRBV15, the J call TRBJ1-1. CDR3 loop: CATRACWSLRAVLRA.